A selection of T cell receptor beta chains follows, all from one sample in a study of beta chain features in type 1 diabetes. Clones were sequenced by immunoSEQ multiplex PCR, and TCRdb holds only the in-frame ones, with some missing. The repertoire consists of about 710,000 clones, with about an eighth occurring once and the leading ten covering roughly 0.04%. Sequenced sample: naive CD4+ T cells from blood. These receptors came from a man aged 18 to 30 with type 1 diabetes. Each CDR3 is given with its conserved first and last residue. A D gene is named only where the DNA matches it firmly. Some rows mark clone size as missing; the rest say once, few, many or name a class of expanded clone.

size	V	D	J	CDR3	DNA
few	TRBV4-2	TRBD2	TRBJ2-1	CASSQGASGGADEQFF	TGTGCCAGCAGCCAAGGAGCGAGCGGGGGGGCCGATGAGCAGTTCTTC
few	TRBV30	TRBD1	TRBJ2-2	CAWTPRGQTNTGELFF	TGTGCCTGGACGCCCAGGGGGCAGACGAACACCGGGGAGCTGTTTTTT
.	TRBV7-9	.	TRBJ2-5	CASSGRTFQETQYF	TGTGCCAGCAGCGGGAGGACCTTCCAAGAGACCCAGTACTTC
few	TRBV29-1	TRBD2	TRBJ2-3	CSAGLAGGRGDTQYF	TGCAGCGCCGGACTAGCGGGGGGACGAGGTGATACGCAGTATTTT
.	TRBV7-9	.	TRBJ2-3	CASSPTGGWDTQYF	TGTGCCAGCAGTCCTACCGGAGGGTGGGATACGCAGTATTTT
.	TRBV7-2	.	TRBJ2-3	CASSRLGTDTQYF	TGTGCCAGCAGCCGACTAGGAACAGATACGCAGTATTTT
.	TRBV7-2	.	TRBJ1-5	CASSFGGNSNQPQHF	TGTGCCAGCAGCTTTGGGGGGAATAGCAATCAGCCCCAGCATTTT
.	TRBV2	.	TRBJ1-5	CASSDRSGLQPQHF	TGTGCCAGCAGTGATCGGTCAGGGCTTCAGCCCCAGCATTTT
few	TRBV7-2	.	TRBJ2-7	CASSSRSGEPYEQYF	TGTGCCAGCAGCTCGCGTTCGGGGGAACCCTACGAGCAGTACTTC
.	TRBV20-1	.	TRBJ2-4	CSADAYIQYF	TGCAGTGCTGACGCGTACATTCAGTACTTC
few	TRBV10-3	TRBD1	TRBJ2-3	CAISGTGQGTDTQYF	TGTGCCATCAGCGGTACGGGACAGGGTACAGATACGCAGTATTTT
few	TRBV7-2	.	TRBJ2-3	CASSPHTDTQYF	TGTGCCAGCAGCCCTCACACAGATACGCAGTATTTT
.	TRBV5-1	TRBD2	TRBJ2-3	CASSLGLAGEEDTQYF	TGCGCCAGCAGCTTGGGGCTAGCGGGAGAGGAAGATACGCAGTATTTT
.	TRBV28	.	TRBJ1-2	CASSQRTYGYTF	TGTGCCAGCAGTCAGAGGACCTATGGCTACACCTTC
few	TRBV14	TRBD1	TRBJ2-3	CASSNRGRDTQYF	TGTGCCAGCAGCAACAGGGGGCGAGATACGCAGTATTTT
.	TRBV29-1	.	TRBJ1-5	CSVAAGGNQPQHF	TGCAGCGTTGCGGCAGGGGGCAATCAGCCCCAGCATTTT
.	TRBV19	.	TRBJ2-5	CASSSGETETQYF	TGTGCCAGTAGTAGCGGGGAGACGGAGACCCAGTACTTC
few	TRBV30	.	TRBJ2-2	CAWRLGGYTGELFF	TGTGCCTGGAGGCTAGGAGGCTACACCGGGGAGCTGTTTTTT
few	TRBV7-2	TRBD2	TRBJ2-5	CASSTWTSVETQYF	TGTGCCAGCAGCACCTGGACTAGCGTGGAGACCCAGTACTTC
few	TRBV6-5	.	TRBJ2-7	CASSSTQSSYEQYF	TGTGCCAGCAGTTCCACCCAGAGCTCCTACGAGCAGTACTTC
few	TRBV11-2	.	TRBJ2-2	CASSLLGANTGELFF	TGTGCCAGCAGCTTATTGGGTGCGAACACCGGGGAGCTGTTTTTT
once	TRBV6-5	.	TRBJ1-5	CASSFLQGNQPQHF	TGTGCCAGCAGTTTCCTACAGGGAAATCAGCCCCAGCATTTT
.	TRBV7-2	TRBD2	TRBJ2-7	CASSLGSGISYEQYF	TGTGCCAGCAGCTTAGGGAGCGGGATCTCCTACGAGCAGTACTTC
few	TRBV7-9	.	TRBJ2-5	CASSSPTGRMGTQYF	TGTGCCAGCAGCTCGCCGACAGGCCGTATGGGGACCCAGTACTTC
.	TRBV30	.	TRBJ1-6	CAWTPSGMPLHF	TGTGCCTGGACCCCGTCCGGGATGCCCCTCCACTTT
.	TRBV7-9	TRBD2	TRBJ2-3	CASSLDPSGASTDTQYF	TGTGCCAGCAGCTTAGATCCTAGCGGGGCTAGCACAGATACGCAGTATTTT
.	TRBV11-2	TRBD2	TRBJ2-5	CASTGGGETQYF	TGTGCCAGCACGGGGGGTGGGGAGACCCAGTACTTC
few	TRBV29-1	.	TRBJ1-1	CSVEGGGNTEAFF	TGCAGCGTTGAAGGGGGGGGAAACACTGAAGCTTTCTTT
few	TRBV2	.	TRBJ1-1	CASSARRDTEAFF	TGTGCCAGCAGTGCCCGCAGGGACACTGAAGCTTTCTTT
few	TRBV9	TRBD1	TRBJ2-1	CASSVAQGKYNEQFF	TGTGCCAGCAGCGTAGCACAGGGGAAATACAATGAGCAGTTCTTC
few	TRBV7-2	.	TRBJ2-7	CASTPGSRLSYEQYF	TGTGCCAGCACCCCAGGCAGCCGACTCTCCTACGAGCAGTACTTC
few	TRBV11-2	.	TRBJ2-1	CASSLDENEQFF	TGTGCCAGCAGCTTAGATGAAAATGAGCAGTTCTTC
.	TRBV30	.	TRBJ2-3	CAWSVLGANTDTQYF	TGTGCCTGGAGTGTACTGGGGGCAAACACAGATACGCAGTATTTT
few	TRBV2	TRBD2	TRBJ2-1	CASSEIWAGVEQFF	TGTGCCAGCAGTGAAATCTGGGCGGGAGTTGAGCAGTTCTTC
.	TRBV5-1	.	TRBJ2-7	CASSFAPAGQDEQYF	TGCGCCAGCAGCTTCGCCCCAGCGGGTCAGGACGAGCAGTACTTC
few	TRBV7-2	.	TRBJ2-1	CASSSYRNEQFF	TGTGCCAGCAGCTCCTACCGCAATGAGCAGTTCTTC
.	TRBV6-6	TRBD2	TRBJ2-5	CASSPRGGEETQYF	TGTGCCAGCAGTCCGCGGGGGGGCGAAGAGACCCAGTACTTC
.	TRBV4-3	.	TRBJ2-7	CASSQDLGSFGYEQYF	TGCGCCAGCAGCCAAGATCTCGGGTCCTTTGGGTACGAGCAGTACTTC
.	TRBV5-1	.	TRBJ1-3	CASSWEGPSGNTIYF	TGCGCCAGCAGCTGGGAGGGGCCCTCTGGAAACACCATATATTTT
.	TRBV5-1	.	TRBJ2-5	CASSFAGEETQYF	TGCGCCAGCAGCTTTGCAGGGGAAGAGACCCAGTACTTC
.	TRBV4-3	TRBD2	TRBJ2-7	CASSQLRLAGAQQYF	TGCGCCAGCAGCCAATTACGACTAGCGGGGGCCCAGCAGTACTTC
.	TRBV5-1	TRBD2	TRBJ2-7	CASSLVAGGYEQYF	TGCGCCAGCAGCTTGGTGGCGGGAGGCTACGAGCAGTACTTC
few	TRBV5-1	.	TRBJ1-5	CASSPHPPGADNQPQHF	TGCGCCAGCAGCCCACACCCCCCGGGGGCAGACAATCAGCCCCAGCATTTT
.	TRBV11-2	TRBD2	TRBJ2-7	CASSLTSGGAISYEQYF	TGTGCCAGCAGCTTGACTAGCGGGGGGGCTATCTCCTACGAGCAGTACTTC
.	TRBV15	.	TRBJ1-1	CATSSHLVGRDTEAFF	TGTGCCACCAGCAGCCACCTTGTGGGGAGGGACACTGAAGCTTTCTTT
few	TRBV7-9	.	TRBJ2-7	CASGSIRGHLYEQYF	TGTGCCAGCGGGAGTATACGGGGTCATCTCTACGAGCAGTACTTC
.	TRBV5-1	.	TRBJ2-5	CASSPKPEETQYF	TGCGCCAGCAGCCCGAAACCTGAAGAGACCCAGTACTTC